This T cell receptor (beta chain) was captured by sequencing in a study of T-cell memory formation after mild COVID-19. Study conclusions and caveats: Whereas later expanders leaned CD4+, clones contracting day 15 to 85 showed a balanced CD4/CD8 makeup.

With respect to this clonotype: Antigen specificity is unknown.

CDR3 length: 14 residues. V gave up 6 bases and J gave up 3 bases; unmatched junction bases: 9. CDR1 DFQATT and CDR2 SNEGSKA come from the germline V gene (reference sequence). MiXCR was run by TCRdb on the 5' RACE reads, yielding one entry per CDR3 protein. Of 400,000 to 550,000 distinct CDR3 sequences in the sample, about 23% were seen once. Sequenced: PBMCs or a T cell subset sorted from them (not recorded which). This clonotype originated in an adult woman who had mild COVID-19 (a few samples of this study predate the infection). Cell type and time point are not known. This sequence joins TRBV20-1 and TRBJ2-5, with 8 bases matching TRBD1. As DNA, the CDR3 is TGCAGTGCGCCCCCCAGGGGGCGCAAAGAGACCCAGTACTTC. Amino acids: CSAPPRGRKETQYF.